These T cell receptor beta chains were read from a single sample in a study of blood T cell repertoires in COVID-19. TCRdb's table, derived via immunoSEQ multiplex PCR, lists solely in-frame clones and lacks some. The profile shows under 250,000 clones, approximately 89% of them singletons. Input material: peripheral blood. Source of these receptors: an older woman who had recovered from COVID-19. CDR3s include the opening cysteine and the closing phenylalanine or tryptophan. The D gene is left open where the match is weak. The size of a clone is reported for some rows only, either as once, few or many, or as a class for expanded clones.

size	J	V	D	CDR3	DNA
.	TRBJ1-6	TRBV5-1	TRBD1	CASSLRTGNSPLHF	TGCGCCAGCAGCCTGCGGACAGGGAATTCACCCCTCCACTTT
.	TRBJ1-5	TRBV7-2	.	CASSLAPGQPQHF	TGTGCCAGCAGCTTAGCGCCGGGGCAGCCCCAGCATTTT
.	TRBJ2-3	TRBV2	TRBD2	CASSEARDSGGTDTQYF	TGTGCCAGCAGTGAAGCGAGAGATAGCGGGGGGACAGATACGCAGTATTTT
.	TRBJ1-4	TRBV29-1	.	CSVSHDIYPEKLFF	TGCAGCGTCAGCCACGACATTTACCCTGAAAAACTGTTTTTT
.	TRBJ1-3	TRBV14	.	CASSDRRGAPESFSGNTIYF	TGTGCCAGCAGCGATCGACGTGGGGCTCCAGAGTCCTTCTCTGGAAACACCATATATTTT
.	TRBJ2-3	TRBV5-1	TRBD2	CASSLTSGATDTQYF	TGCGCCAGCAGCCTGACTAGCGGGGCTACAGATACGCAGTATTTT
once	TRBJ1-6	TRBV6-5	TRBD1	CASSLDRDNSPLHF	TGTGCCAGCAGTTTGGACAGGGATAATTCACCCCTCCACTTT
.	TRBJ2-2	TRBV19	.	CASSTHPDRPPGFF	TGTGCCAGTAGTACCCACCCCGACAGGCCTCCAGGGTTTTTT
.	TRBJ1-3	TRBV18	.	CASSPTPATNTIYF	TGTGCCAGCTCACCGACACCGGCAACAAACACCATATATTTT
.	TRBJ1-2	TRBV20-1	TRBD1	CSASSQGHLGYTF	TGCAGTGCTAGTTCACAGGGGCATCTCGGCTACACCTTC
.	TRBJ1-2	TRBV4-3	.	CASSQERWQTYGYTF	TGCGCCAGCAGCCAAGAGCGGTGGCAGACCTATGGCTACACCTTC
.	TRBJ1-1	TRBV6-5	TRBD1	CASSYSGTGQAFF	TGTGCCAGCAGTTACTCCGGGACAGGACAAGCTTTCTTT
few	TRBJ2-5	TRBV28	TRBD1	CASAPGTAVQETQYF	TGTGCCAGCGCCCCCGGGACAGCGGTACAAGAGACCCAGTACTTC
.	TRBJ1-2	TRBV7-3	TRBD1	CASSLWGQRYGYTF	TGTGCCAGCAGCTTATGGGGACAGCGCTATGGCTACACCTTC
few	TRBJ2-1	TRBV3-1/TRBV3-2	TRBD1	CASSIGTGDYEQFF	TGTGCCAGCAGTATCGGGACAGGGGACTATGAGCAGTTCTTC
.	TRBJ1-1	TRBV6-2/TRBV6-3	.	CASSPLLANTEAFF	TGTGCCAGCAGCCCCTTACTAGCGAACACTGAAGCTTTCTTT
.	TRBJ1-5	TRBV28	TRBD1	CASSLTGVSNQPQHF	TGTGCCAGCAGTTTAACAGGGGTAAGCAATCAGCCCCAGCATTTT
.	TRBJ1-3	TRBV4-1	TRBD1	CASSLTGTGGGNRNTIYF	TGCGCCAGCAGCCTGACCGGGACAGGGGGCGGGAATCGAAACACCATATATTTT
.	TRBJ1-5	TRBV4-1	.	CASSQGSAGGNQPQHF	TGCGCCAGCAGCCAAGGGAGCGCGGGCGGCAATCAGCCCCAGCATTTT
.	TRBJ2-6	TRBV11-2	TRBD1	CASSSLASTGGAGANVLTF	TGTGCCAGCAGCTCTCTAGCGTCGACAGGGGGAGCCGGGGCCAACGTCCTGACTTTC
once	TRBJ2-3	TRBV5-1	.	CASSLDTGYTDTQYF	TGCGCCAGCAGCTTGGATACCGGTTATACAGATACGCAGTATTTT
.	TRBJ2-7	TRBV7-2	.	CASSLDPGYEQYF	TGTGCCAGCAGCTTAGACCCGGGGTACGAGCAGTACTTC
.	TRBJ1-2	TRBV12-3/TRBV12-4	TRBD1	CASSSTGGGHTF	TGTGCCAGCAGTTCAACAGGGGGCGGCCACACCTTC
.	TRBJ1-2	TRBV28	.	CASSLDPRRGYTF	TGTGCCAGCAGTTTAGATCCCAGGAGGGGCTACACCTTC
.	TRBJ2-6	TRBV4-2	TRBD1	CASSQVRTGGAGANVLTF	TGTGCCAGCAGCCAAGTTCGGACAGGGGGCGCTGGGGCCAACGTCCTGACTTTC
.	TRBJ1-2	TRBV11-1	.	CASSLEISNYGYTF	TGTGCCAGCAGCTTAGAAATATCTAACTATGGCTACACCTTC
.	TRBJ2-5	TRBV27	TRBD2	CATARLAVPETQYF	TGTGCCACCGCCAGGCTAGCGGTGCCAGAGACCCAGTACTTC
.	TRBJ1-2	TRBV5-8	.	CASSKRWGDDDGYTF	TGTGCCAGCAGCAAACGGTGGGGGGATGACGATGGCTACACCTTC
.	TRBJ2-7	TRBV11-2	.	CASSLRTWDSLPNYEQYF	TGTGCCAGCAGCTTAAGGACTTGGGACTCACTGCCCAACTACGAGCAGTACTTC
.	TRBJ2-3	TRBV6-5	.	CASSHRVGSSDTQYF	TGTGCCAGCAGCCACAGGGTTGGTTCGTCAGATACGCAGTATTTT
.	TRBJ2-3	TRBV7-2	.	CASSPYGGTQYF	TGTGCCAGCAGCCCCTACGGGGGTACGCAGTATTTT
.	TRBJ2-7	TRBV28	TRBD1	CASFPPGQRYEQYF	TGTGCCAGCTTCCCTCCGGGACAGCGCTACGAGCAGTACTTC
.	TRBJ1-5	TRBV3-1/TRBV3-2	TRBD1	CASSQHRGSGSNQPQHF	TGTGCCAGCAGCCAACACAGGGGATCTGGGAGCAATCAGCCCCAGCATTTT
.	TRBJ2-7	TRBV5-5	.	CASSFLQGHEQYF	TGTGCCAGCAGCTTCTTACAGGGCCACGAGCAGTACTTC
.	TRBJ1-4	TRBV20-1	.	CSASLDGGKLFF	TGCAGTGCTAGTTTGGATGGCGGAAAACTGTTTTTT
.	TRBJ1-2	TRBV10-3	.	CAISESGGDGGYTF	TGTGCCATCAGTGAGTCGGGGGGGGACGGTGGCTACACCTTC
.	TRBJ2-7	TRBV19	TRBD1	CASSISRPGQGYEQYF	TGTGCCAGTAGTATCTCTAGACCGGGACAGGGGTACGAGCAGTACTTC
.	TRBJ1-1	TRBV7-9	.	CASSLGGLNTEAFF	TGTGCCAGCAGCTTAGGGGGGCTGAACACTGAAGCTTTCTTT
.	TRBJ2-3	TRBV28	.	CASSLLRGTDTQYF	TGTGCCAGCAGTTTATTGCGGGGCACAGATACGCAGTATTTT
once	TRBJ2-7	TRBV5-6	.	CASSVRGGDYEQYF	TGTGCCAGCAGTGTCCGAGGGGGAGACTACGAGCAGTACTTC
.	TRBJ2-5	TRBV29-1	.	CSAGPPRGRETQYF	TGCAGCGCTGGCCCGCCCCGGGGTAGGGAGACCCAGTACTTC